Listed below are T cell receptor beta chains from one sample, sequenced in a study of T-cell memory formation after mild COVID-19. TCRdb reanalysed the 5' RACE reads using MiXCR and keeps one entry per CDR3 protein. The sample shows hundreds of thousands of distinct CDR3 sequences, about a fifth of them seen only once. Sequencing was carried out using PBMCs or a T cell subset sorted from them (not recorded which). The receptors here all came from an adult woman who had mild COVID-19 (a few samples of this study predate the infection). Cell type and time point are not known. Each CDR3 is given with its conserved first and last residue. The D gene is left open where the match is weak. For some rows the clone size is stated as once, few or many, or as a class when expanded; others skip it.

abundance: few
d_gene: NA
j_gene: TRBJ1-5
v_gene: TRBV3-1
CDR3nt: TGTGCCAGCAGCCAAGATAGACAGTACCAGCCCCAGCATTTT
CDR3aa: CASSQDRQYQPQHF

abundance: few
d_gene: TRBD1
j_gene: TRBJ2-1
v_gene: TRBV7-9
CDR3nt: TGTGCCAGCAGCCCAGACCACCGGGACAGGGATCCCCAGGGCTCCTACAATGAGCAGTTCTTC
CDR3aa: CASSPDHRDRDPQGSYNEQFF

abundance: NA
d_gene: NA
j_gene: TRBJ2-1
v_gene: TRBV24-1
CDR3nt: TGTGCCACCAGTGCCCTCGGGGGAGCTGAGCAGTTCTTC
CDR3aa: CATSALGGAEQFF

abundance: NA
d_gene: NA
j_gene: TRBJ1-1
v_gene: TRBV20-1
CDR3nt: TGCAGTGCCGGCGGCGGGTCCAACACTGAAGCTTTCTTT
CDR3aa: CSAGGGSNTEAFF

abundance: NA
d_gene: NA
j_gene: TRBJ2-6
v_gene: TRBV29-1
CDR3nt: TGCAGCGTTGAAGGAGCTGGGGCCAACGTCCTGACTTTC
CDR3aa: CSVEGAGANVLTF

abundance: few
d_gene: TRBD2
j_gene: TRBJ2-3
v_gene: TRBV20-1
CDR3nt: TGCAGTGCTAGAGCTAGCGGGAGTAGCACAGATACGCAGTATTTT
CDR3aa: CSARASGSSTDTQYF

abundance: once
d_gene: NA
j_gene: TRBJ1-1
v_gene: TRBV6-1
CDR3nt: TGTGCCAGCCTGAGACAGAACACTGAAGCTTTCTTT
CDR3aa: CASLRQNTEAFF

abundance: NA
d_gene: NA
j_gene: TRBJ2-1
v_gene: TRBV5-1
CDR3nt: TGCGCCAGCAGCTTGGTAGTGGGATCCGGGCAGTTCTTC
CDR3aa: CASSLVVGSGQFF

abundance: NA
d_gene: NA
j_gene: TRBJ2-4
v_gene: TRBV20-1
CDR3nt: TGCAGTGCTCAGGACAAAAACATTCAGTACTTC
CDR3aa: CSAQDKNIQYF

abundance: few
d_gene: TRBD1
j_gene: TRBJ2-1
v_gene: TRBV19
CDR3nt: TGTGCCAGTAGTAGGGACAGGGCCAACTCCTACAATGAGCAGTTCTTC
CDR3aa: CASSRDRANSYNEQFF

abundance: NA
d_gene: NA
j_gene: TRBJ1-4
v_gene: TRBV5-1
CDR3nt: TGCGCCAGCAGCCAATCAGGGGCGGGGGATGAAAAACTGTTTTTT
CDR3aa: CASSQSGAGDEKLFF

abundance: NA
d_gene: NA
j_gene: TRBJ2-3
v_gene: TRBV5-4
CDR3nt: TGTGCCAGCAGCTTGGACTCGCGCCGTTCAGATACGCAGTATTTT
CDR3aa: CASSLDSRRSDTQYF

abundance: few
d_gene: NA
j_gene: TRBJ2-4
v_gene: TRBV7-8
CDR3nt: TGTGCCAGCAGCCCAGGGGAGCCGGGAAACATTCAGTACTTC
CDR3aa: CASSPGEPGNIQYF

abundance: NA
d_gene: TRBD2
j_gene: TRBJ2-1
v_gene: TRBV7-2
CDR3nt: TGTGCCAGCAGCTTAATGGGACTAGCGGGAGCTCGAGTCCATGAGCAGTTCTTC
CDR3aa: CASSLMGLAGARVHEQFF

abundance: many
d_gene: NA
j_gene: TRBJ1-5
v_gene: TRBV20-1
CDR3nt: TGCAGTGCTAGGCGGGATAGCAATCAGCCCCAGCATTTT
CDR3aa: CSARRDSNQPQHF

abundance: NA
d_gene: NA
j_gene: TRBJ2-1
v_gene: TRBV20-1
CDR3nt: TGCAGTGCTCCAGTCTTAGGAGCCTACAATGAGCAGTTCTTC
CDR3aa: CSAPVLGAYNEQFF

abundance: many
d_gene: NA
j_gene: TRBJ2-7
v_gene: TRBV7-8
CDR3nt: TGTGCCAGCAGCTTAGACCCCTACGAGCAGTACTTC
CDR3aa: CASSLDPYEQYF

abundance: many
d_gene: NA
j_gene: TRBJ2-3
v_gene: TRBV5-1
CDR3nt: TGCGCCAGCGGCGGGGCTAGCACAGATACGCAGTATTTT
CDR3aa: CASGGASTDTQYF

abundance: NA
d_gene: NA
j_gene: TRBJ2-3
v_gene: TRBV20-1
CDR3nt: TGCAGTGCTAGGGAAGGGACGGATAGCACAGATACGCAGTATTTT
CDR3aa: CSAREGTDSTDTQYF

abundance: few
d_gene: NA
j_gene: TRBJ1-3
v_gene: TRBV7-9
CDR3nt: TGTGCCAGCAGCTTAGTCCGCGGGTCTGGAAACACCATATATTTT
CDR3aa: CASSLVRGSGNTIYF

abundance: NA
d_gene: TRBD1
j_gene: TRBJ2-7
v_gene: TRBV7-6
CDR3nt: TGTGCCAGCAGCTTAGAAGTATTACAGGGGGTGAGCGAGCAGTACTTC
CDR3aa: CASSLEVLQGVSEQYF

abundance: few
d_gene: NA
j_gene: TRBJ1-2
v_gene: TRBV5-1
CDR3nt: TGCGCCAGCAGCTCTGGAGACCGGGAGGAGTCCTATGGCTACACCTTC
CDR3aa: CASSSGDREESYGYTF

abundance: NA
d_gene: NA
j_gene: TRBJ1-1
v_gene: TRBV6-1
CDR3nt: TGTGCCAGCAGAAACCCAAGCGGGGGCACTGAAGCTTTCTTT
CDR3aa: CASRNPSGGTEAFF

abundance: NA
d_gene: NA
j_gene: TRBJ1-1
v_gene: TRBV5-1
CDR3nt: TGCGCCAGCAGCCCTCTTTTGGCCGGAGTGAACACTGAAGCTTTCTTT
CDR3aa: CASSPLLAGVNTEAFF

abundance: many
d_gene: TRBD1
j_gene: TRBJ2-7
v_gene: TRBV7-2
CDR3nt: TGTGCCAGCAATAGGGACAGGGGTTTGGCCGAGCAGTACTTC
CDR3aa: CASNRDRGLAEQYF

abundance: few
d_gene: TRBD1
j_gene: TRBJ2-7
v_gene: TRBV20-1
CDR3nt: TGCAGTGCCCCGATCAGGGGACAGGGTTCCTACGAGCAGTACTTC
CDR3aa: CSAPIRGQGSYEQYF

abundance: few
d_gene: NA
j_gene: TRBJ2-7
v_gene: TRBV4-1
CDR3nt: TGCGCCAGCAGCCAAAAGGACGGTGGGTTCTACGAGCAGTACTTC
CDR3aa: CASSQKDGGFYEQYF

abundance: NA
d_gene: NA
j_gene: TRBJ2-7
v_gene: TRBV14
CDR3nt: TGTGCCAGCAGCTCCCTGACAGGTGCCTACGAGCAGTACTTC
CDR3aa: CASSSLTGAYEQYF

abundance: NA
d_gene: NA
j_gene: TRBJ1-1
v_gene: TRBV29-1
CDR3nt: TGCAGCGTCACCCCCGGGGGCGGGAGGGCTGAAGCTTTCTTT
CDR3aa: CSVTPGGGRAEAFF

abundance: NA
d_gene: NA
j_gene: TRBJ1-1
v_gene: TRBV4-3
CDR3nt: TGCGCCAGCAGCCAAGATCAGGGGAGGGAGGGCACTGAAGCTTTCTTT
CDR3aa: CASSQDQGREGTEAFF

abundance: few
d_gene: NA
j_gene: TRBJ2-1
v_gene: TRBV7-9
CDR3nt: TGTGCCAGCACCCCAGGCGGGACAAACTACAATGAGCAGTTCTTC
CDR3aa: CASTPGGTNYNEQFF

abundance: NA
d_gene: NA
j_gene: TRBJ1-5
v_gene: TRBV30
CDR3nt: TGTGCCTGGAGTGCTGGGCAGGGGCGGCAGCCCCAGCATTTT
CDR3aa: CAWSAGQGRQPQHF

abundance: NA
d_gene: NA
j_gene: TRBJ1-2
v_gene: TRBV14
CDR3nt: TGTGCCAGCAGCCAAGATCCCCGAGTTGGCTACACCTTC
CDR3aa: CASSQDPRVGYTF

abundance: few
d_gene: TRBD1
j_gene: TRBJ2-7
v_gene: TRBV5-1
CDR3nt: TGCGCCAGCAGCAAAGGGACAGGGAACTACGAGCAGTACTTC
CDR3aa: CASSKGTGNYEQYF

abundance: NA
d_gene: TRBD1
j_gene: TRBJ1-3
v_gene: TRBV4-1
CDR3nt: TGCGCCAGCAGCCAAGTACAGGGGGCTGGAAACACCATATATTTT
CDR3aa: CASSQVQGAGNTIYF

abundance: NA
d_gene: NA
j_gene: TRBJ1-5
v_gene: TRBV7-2
CDR3nt: TGTGCCAGCAGCCATTCCGGGACCTATAGCAATCAGCCCCAGCATTTT
CDR3aa: CASSHSGTYSNQPQHF

abundance: many
d_gene: NA
j_gene: TRBJ1-5
v_gene: TRBV7-4
CDR3nt: TGTGCCAGCAGCTTAGTAGTCAGGGAGAGCAATCAGCCCCAGCATTTT
CDR3aa: CASSLVVRESNQPQHF

abundance: few
d_gene: NA
j_gene: TRBJ2-3
v_gene: TRBV5-1
CDR3nt: TGCGCCAGCAGCTTGGGTGCCAGGACTACAGATACGCAGTATTTT
CDR3aa: CASSLGARTTDTQYF

abundance: NA
d_gene: TRBD1
j_gene: TRBJ2-2
v_gene: TRBV25-1
CDR3nt: TGTGCCAGCAGTGATAGACAGGGGAACACCGGGGAGCTGTTTTTT
CDR3aa: CASSDRQGNTGELFF

abundance: few
d_gene: TRBD2
j_gene: TRBJ2-5
v_gene: TRBV7-3
CDR3nt: TGTGCCAGCAGCTTAACTAGCGGGGTCCAAGAGACCCAGTACTTC
CDR3aa: CASSLTSGVQETQYF

abundance: NA
d_gene: TRBD1
j_gene: TRBJ2-3
v_gene: TRBV10-3
CDR3nt: TGTGCCATCAGAAAGGGACAGGGCTCTAGCACAGATACGCAGTATTTT
CDR3aa: CAIRKGQGSSTDTQYF